The 28 T cell receptor beta chains in this list originate from one sample, sequenced in a study of blood T cells in healthy people across ages. The use of a sample-barcoded 5' primer and a J-beta primer mix characterized a second PCR of 7 to 11 cycles. TCRdb passed the 5' RACE reads through MiXCR, listing each CDR3 protein once. The sample has about 640,000 distinct CDR3 sequences; roughly 58% are singletons. Sequencing was performed on blood. Receptor source: a man aged 60 to 69 in good health.

This clonotype was counted between two and nine times. The chain carries TRBV29-1 and TRBJ2-3; the D gene is possibly TRBD2 (6 bases). Germline loops: CDR1 SQVTM, CDR2 ANQGSEA. The CDR3 contains 20 residues. Trimming took off 1 base at V and 2 bases at J, with 28 bases between the two ends. The CDR3 region has the DNA TGCAGCGTTGAAGTTAAGGAGGGTGGTATGGGAGAGAGGGACACAGATACGCAGTATTTT. The encoded protein is CSVEVKEGGMGERDTDTQYF.

This clonotype has only a few counts. The gene calls are TRBV4-2 and TRBJ2-1, with TRBD1 matching 9 bases. This CDR3 contains 18 residues. Germline-derived CDR1 and CDR2 are LGHNA and YNFKEQ. V was clipped by 1 base and J by 10 bases; unmatched bases: 17. The CDR3 spells CASSQGAGGQGRAKEQFF. The DNA for the CDR3 is TGTGCCAGCAGCCAAGGTGCTGGTGGACAGGGGAGGGCCAAAGAGCAGTTCTTC.

V is TRBV20-1 and J is TRBJ2-7; 9 bases match TRBD1. CDR3 length: 13 residues. Per germline, CDR1 DFQATT and CDR2 SNEGSKA (reference sequence). V lost 1 base and J lost 6; bases outside the gene matches: 4. Written as DNA, the CDR3 is TGCAGTGCTAGAGGCGGGACAGGGTTCGAGCAGTACTTC. Protein: CSARGGTGFEQYF.

This clonotype was seen at least ten times. The V gene is TRBV7-2, the J gene TRBJ2-7; either TRBD1 or TRBD2 may supply D (5 bases each). Trimming took 1 base from V and 4 from J, leaving 11 bases between them. The germline gives CDR1 SGHTA, CDR2 FQGNSA. The CDR3 is 14 residues long. This CDR3 is CASSLGGGFYEQYF. In nucleotides, the CDR3 is TGTGCCAGCAGCTTAGGGGGCGGGTTTTACGAGCAGTACTTC.

The chain couples TRBV29-1 to TRBJ2-7; possible D gene TRBD1, 6 bases. Germline assignment: CDR1 SQVTM and CDR2 ANQGSEA. The CDR3 has 12 residues. V was pared by 4 bases and J by 5 bases, with 12 bases between. As DNA, the CDR3 is TGCAGCGTTGCACCTCAGGGGAACGAGCAGTACTTC. Its translation: CSVAPQGNEQYF.

The chain has TRBV20-1 and TRBJ2-3; D is possibly TRBD1 or TRBD2 (5 bases each). V gave up 1 base and J gave up 1 base, with 12 bases separating them. There are 15 residues in the CDR3. Germline-derived CDR1 and CDR2 are DFQATT and SNEGSKA (reference sequence). The DNA of the CDR3 is TGCAGTGCTAGAGGAGGGGTGTACGGCACAGATACGCAGTATTTT. This translates into CSARGGVYGTDTQYF.

The V gene is TRBV3-1, the J gene TRBJ2-7; TRBD2 might be the D (6 bases). With 4 bases removed from V and 4 bases from J, the gap between germline ends came to 14 bases. Germline loops: CDR1 LGHDT, CDR2 YNNKEL (reference sequence). The CDR3 loop spans 14 amino acids. CDR3 region: CASSPGGFIYEQYF. The CDR3 coding sequence is TGTGCCAGCAGCCCCGGGGGATTCATTTACGAGCAGTACTTC.

The chain employs TRBV3-1 and TRBJ2-5, with TRBD2 matching over 11 bases. The CDR3 is 16 amino acids. V gave up 2 bases and J gave up 7 bases; unmatched junction bases: 9. Germline CDR1 and CDR2: LGHDT and YNNKEL (reference sequence). The CDR3 nucleotides are TGTGCCAGCAGCCAACTTACCGGGACTAGCGGAGGGACCCAGTACTTC. It translates to CASSQLTGTSGGTQYF.

The genes are TRBV7-9 and TRBJ2-5; TRBD1 agrees at 12 bases. CDR3 length: 16 residues. Germline lookup yields CDR1 SEHNR and CDR2 FQNEAQ (reference sequence). Losses at the gene ends were 7 bases for V and 11 bases for J; bases not matched to a gene: 17. CDR3 sequence reads: CASTVGVGQGAYEQYF. CDR3 coding DNA: TGTGCCAGCACCGTAGGGGTGGGACAGGGGGCCTATGAGCAGTACTTC.

CDR3 residues: CASSQDGWDPNIQYF. The CDR3 nucleotides read TGCGCCAGCAGCCAAGATGGGTGGGACCCAAACATTCAGTACTTC. The chain links TRBV4-1 to TRBJ2-4, with D possibly called TRBD1 or TRBD2 (5 bases each). Trimming cost V 0 bases and J 6 bases, with 12 bases left between them. The CDR3 runs 15 residues. From germline, CDR1 is MGHRA and CDR2 YSYEKL.

The sample holds one count of this clonotype. The V call is TRBV5-1, the J call TRBJ2-7, with 7 nucleotides matching TRBD1. Germline V gene sequence: CDR1 SGHRS, CDR2 YFSETQ. The CDR3 totals 14 residues. Losses at the gene ends were 4 bases for V and 4 bases for J; bases not matched to a gene: 8. CDR3 nucleotides: TGCGCCAGCAGCCCCCGACAGGGCCAGTACGAGCAGTACTTC. Translation gives CASSPRQGQYEQYF.

This chain joins TRBV20-1 and TRBJ2-5; TRBD1 matches 9 bases. Trimming removed 6 bases from V and 5 bases from J; junction bases left unmatched: 10. CDR3 size: 14 residues. The germline V gene has CDR1 DFQATT and CDR2 SNEGSKA (reference sequence). CDR3 residues: CSASRTGDRETQYF. The DNA for the CDR3 is TGCAGTGCCTCCCGGACAGGGGATCGGGAGACCCAGTACTTC.

J is TRBJ2-1 and V is TRBV6-1; D remains ambiguous. The germline V gene encodes CDR1 MNHNS and CDR2 SASEGT. The V gene lost 4 bases and the J gene lost 7 bases, with 11 bases spanning the gap. The CDR3 is 13 residues long. Written as DNA, the CDR3 is TGTGCCAGCAGTGTCACATTCCCGAATGAGCAGTTCTTC. Its protein product is CASSVTFPNEQFF.

V usage is TRBV10-3 and J usage is TRBJ1-1, with D perhaps matching TRBD1 (6 bases). Trimming stripped 6 bases from V and 8 bases from J, with 16 bases between. The CDR3 spans 13 residues. Germline V lookup: CDR1 ENHRY, CDR2 SYGVKD. The CDR3 nucleotides are TGTGCCATCAGCCCGGGACAATCCCCAGAAGCTTTCTTT. This translates into CAISPGQSPEAFF.

This clonotype appeared once. The rearrangement uses TRBV7-9 and TRBJ1-1; D is unresolved. V was shortened by 5 bases and J by 1 base, with 14 bases between the two germline ends. CDR1 is SEHNR, CDR2 FQNEAQ, per germline (reference sequence). The CDR3 is 15 residues long. CDR3 coding DNA: TGTGCCAGCAGCGCTCGCGTGGGAGAGAACACTGAAGCTTTCTTT. Its protein product is CASSARVGENTEAFF.

This clonotype has a count of ten or more. A much larger clone lies one base from this, so it may be a read error. The gene calls are TRBV6-1 and TRBJ2-5; maybe TRBD2 (5 bases). CDR3 length: 15 amino acids. Trimming took off 2 bases at V and 11 bases at J, with 21 bases between the two ends. Germline CDR1 reads MNHNS; CDR2 reads SASEGT. CDR3 in amino acids: CASSEWVGASNEQYF. The DNA of the CDR3 is TGTGCCAGCAGTGAATGGGTGGGAGCCTCTAATGAGCAGTACTTC.

This chain joins TRBV20-1 and TRBJ1-1; 8 bases are a match to TRBD1. The CDR3 is 14 amino acids. Germline assignment: CDR1 DFQATT and CDR2 SNEGSKA (reference sequence). The trim removed 5 bases at V and 2 bases at J, leaving 7 bases unmatched. This chain's CDR3 is CSALHGTGNTEAFF. CDR3 bases: TGCAGTGCTCTCCACGGGACAGGTAACACTGAAGCTTTCTTT.

This clonotype was counted many times. CDR3 coding DNA: TGTGCCAGCAGCCCGGACAGCCGAAACTATGGCTACACCTTC. This encodes CASSPDSRNYGYTF. The J gene is TRBJ1-2, the V gene TRBV7-2; D is possibly TRBD1 (6 bases). The V end lost 5 bases, the J end lost 2 bases, and 12 bases lay between the germline ends. CDR3 size: 14 residues. Germline assignment: CDR1 SGHTA and CDR2 FQGNSA. Together with reference TRBV7-2 and TRBJ1-2, the CDR3 gives the full variable domain: GAGVSQSPSNKVTEKGKDVELRCDPISGHTALYWYRQSLGQGLEFLIYFQGNSAPDKSGLPSDRFSAERTGGSVSTLTIQRTQQEDSAVYLCASSPDSRNYGYTFGSGTRLTVV.

V gene TRBV20-1 combines with J gene TRBJ2-3; 10 bases fit TRBD1. There are 15 residues in the CDR3. CDR1 DFQATT and CDR2 SNEGSKA come from the germline V gene (reference sequence). The J segment lost 6 bases and the V segment lost 1 base, leaving 7 bases of the junction unmatched. The CDR3 bases are TGCAGTGCTAGAGCCCCGGGACAGGGGTACGATACGCAGTATTTT. It encodes CSARAPGQGYDTQYF.

This clonotype was detected only a few times. The chain couples TRBV27 to TRBJ2-5, with TRBD1 as a possible D gene (6 bases). V was shortened by 5 bases and J by 11 bases, with 21 bases between the two germline ends. The germline V gene has CDR1 MNHEY and CDR2 SMNVEV (reference sequence). CDR3 length equals 14 residues. The CDR3 loop reads CASSTPLRGEEQYF. CDR3 coding DNA: TGTGCCAGCAGTACCCCCCTCAGGGGCGAGGAGCAGTACTTC.

The rearrangement links TRBV2 to TRBJ1-2, with D perhaps TRBD1 (5 bases). V shed 8 bases and J shed 6 bases, with 16 bases lying between them. Per the germline V gene, CDR1 is SNHLY and CDR2 is FYNNEI. The CDR3 has 13 residues. In DNA form, the CDR3 reads TGTGCCAGCGAGGGCAGGGTTCTCGATGGCTACACCTTC. Translation: CASEGRVLDGYTF.

The genes are TRBV7-2 and TRBJ2-6, with D unresolved. Trimming left V 5 bases short and J 0 bases short, with 11 bases between. This CDR3 is built from 16 residues. Germline CDR1 is SGHTA and CDR2 is FQGNSA. CDR3 coding DNA: TGTGCCAGCAGCATAACAACCCTCTCTGGGGCCAACGTCCTGACTTTC. It translates to CASSITTLSGANVLTF.

The table lists this clonotype with a few counts. The rearrangement joins TRBV20-1 to TRBJ2-5; 10 positions agree with TRBD2. Unmatched junction bases numbered 8, after V lost 5 bases and J lost 5 bases. This CDR3 is 14 amino acids long. Germline V gene lookup returns CDR1 DFQATT and CDR2 SNEGSKA (reference sequence). CDR3 in amino acids: CSAPIAGGRETQYF. CDR3 nucleotides: TGCAGTGCTCCAATAGCGGGGGGAAGGGAGACCCAGTACTTC.

The genes are TRBV28 and TRBJ1-2; TRBD1 matches at 10 bases. Germline-derived CDR1 and CDR2 are MDHEN and SYDVKM. Trimming took 5 bases from V and 4 from J; bases not matched to a gene: 7. This CDR3 comprises 15 residues. The CDR3 spells CASSRQGAESYGYTF. The CDR3 coding sequence is TGTGCCAGCAGTCGACAGGGGGCGGAGAGCTATGGCTACACCTTC.

This clonotype occurred once. A read error may explain this, as a much larger clone is one base away. The gene calls are TRBV9 and TRBJ2-1; possible D gene TRBD2, 6 bases. The V gene's germline CDR1 is SGDLS and CDR2 YYNGEE. V lost 0 bases, J lost 5 bases, and 18 bases lay in between. The length of the CDR3 is 17 residues. The CDR3 DNA follows: TGTGCCAGCAGCGTAGGGACCCGGCGAGCGGGTAACAATGAGCAGTTCTTC. Translation: CASSVGTRRAGNNEQFF.

The J gene is TRBJ2-5, the V gene TRBV7-7, with D tentatively TRBD1 (6 bases). Per the germline V gene, CDR1 is SSHAT and CDR2 is FNYEAQ (reference sequence). V shed 5 bases and J shed 3 bases, with 13 bases lying between them. The CDR3 is 14 amino acids. In DNA, the CDR3 is TGTGCCAGCAGCCCTACCAAGGGGGAAGAGACCCAGTACTTC. It encodes CASSPTKGEETQYF.

The chain is built from TRBV5-1 and TRBJ1-4, with unresolved D. Germline CDR1 and CDR2: SGHRS and YFSETQ. The CDR3 length is 13 residues. Deletions cut 4 bases from V and 7 bases from J, with 11 bases between. The CDR3 sequence is CASSPVAGEKLFF. CDR3 in DNA: TGCGCCAGCAGCCCCGTGGCGGGTGAAAAACTGTTTTTT.

The J gene is TRBJ2-7, the V gene TRBV28, with 10 bases identical to TRBD2. Losses at the gene ends were 6 bases for V and 5 bases for J; bases not matched to a gene: 19. CDR3 length equals 18 residues. CDR1 and CDR2 from the germline V gene are MDHEN and SYDVKM. For the CDR3, the DNA is TGTGCCAGCAGCCGACCCGGACTAGCGGTTACCGGGCGGAACGAGCAGTACTTC. This codes for CASSRPGLAVTGRNEQYF.